A single T cell receptor beta chain is shown here with its context. Its antigen is currently unknown. Germline assignment: CDR1 SGHKS and CDR2 YYEKEE (reference sequence). V was clipped by 4 bases and J by 2 bases; unmatched bases: 15. This CDR3 is 17 amino acids long. The sample is drawn from a study of blood T cells in healthy people across ages. Notes on the study in general: Roughly linear declines in TCR beta diversity per million T cells occurred with age.

The second PCR ran roughly 6 to 11 cycles with a sample-barcoded 5' primer and J-beta primers. TCRdb fed the 5' RACE reads into MiXCR, producing one record per CDR3 protein. This table holds 650,000 to 800,000 distinct CDR3 sequences, around 42% found once. The genes are TRBV5-5 and TRBJ2-7; 7 bases fit TRBD1. This receptor was identified in a man between 60 and 75 years old in good health. Specimen: blood. As DNA, the CDR3 is TGTGCCAGCAGCGGCTCGGGATGGCAGGGGGTGCCCTACGAGCAGTACTTC. Encoded protein: CASSGSGWQGVPYEQYF.